This T cell receptor (beta chain) appears in the sequencing data of a study of CD8 T cells in Susac syndrome. Reverse transcription of about 0.5 to 1 ug RNA used random hexamers. With immunoSEQ multiplex PCR, TCR beta CDR3 was amplified across 54 Vbeta and 13 Jbeta. TCRdb analysed the immunoSEQ multiplex PCR reads with MiXCR anew, one entry per CDR3 protein. Here the sample spans 300,000 to 350,000 distinct CDR3 sequences, roughly 94% being singletons. Sequencing targeted TCR beta in blood CD8+ and CD4+ T cells. The sample consisted of CD4+ T cells from PBMCs. This clonotype was obtained from a human donor with multiple sclerosis.

CDR3 residues: CAWSVPWDRGYQPQHF. Here the CDR3 DNA reads TGTGCCTGGAGTGTACCTTGGGACAGGGGTTACCAGCCCCAGCATTTT. The chain combines TRBV30 with TRBJ1-5; 10 bases match TRBD1. Germline lookup yields CDR1 GTSNPN and CDR2 SVGIG (reference sequence). The CDR3 runs 16 residues. Trimming at V came to 0 bases and at J to 7 bases, leaving 9 bases not matched to a gene.